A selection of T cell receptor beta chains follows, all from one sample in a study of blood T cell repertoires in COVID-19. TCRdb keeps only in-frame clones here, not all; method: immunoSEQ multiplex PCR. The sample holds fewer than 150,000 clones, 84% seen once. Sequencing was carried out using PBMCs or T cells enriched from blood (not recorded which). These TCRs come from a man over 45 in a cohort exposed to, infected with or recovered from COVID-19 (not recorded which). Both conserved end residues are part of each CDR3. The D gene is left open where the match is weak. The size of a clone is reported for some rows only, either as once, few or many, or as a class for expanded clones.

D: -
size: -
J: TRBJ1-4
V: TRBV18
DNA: TGTGCCAGCTCACCAAGTAGGGGAGGGGAAAAACTGTTTTTT
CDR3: CASSPSRGGEKLFF

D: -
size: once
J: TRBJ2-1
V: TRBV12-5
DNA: TGTGCTAGTGGTGCGCATACGGGGAGCCTTTACAATGAGCAGTTCTTC
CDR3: CASGAHTGSLYNEQFF

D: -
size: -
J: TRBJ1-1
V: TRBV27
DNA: TGTGCCAGCAGTTTCCTGGGGGCGACAGAAGAAGCTTTCTTT
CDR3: CASSFLGATEEAFF

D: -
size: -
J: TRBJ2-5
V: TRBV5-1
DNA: TGCGCCAGCAGCTTGCGAGCCGGGGGAAGTAAGACCCAGTACTTC
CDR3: CASSLRAGGSKTQYF

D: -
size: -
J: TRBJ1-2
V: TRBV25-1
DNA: TGTGCCAGCAGTGATGGTGGGCAGCATGGCGGCTACACCTTC
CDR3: CASSDGGQHGGYTF

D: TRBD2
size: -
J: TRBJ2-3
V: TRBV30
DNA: TGTGCCTGGAGTAGCACGCTAGCGGGAGGGCCTGTGACAGATACGCAGTATTTT
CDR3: CAWSSTLAGGPVTDTQYF

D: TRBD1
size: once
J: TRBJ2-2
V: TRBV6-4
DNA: TGTGCCAGCAGTGAACAGGGGGCGCCCGTCGGAGGGGAGCTGTTTTTT
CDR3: CASSEQGAPVGGELFF

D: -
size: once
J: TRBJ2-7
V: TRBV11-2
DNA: TGTGCCAGCAGCTTAGAAAGCCGAAGAGAGCAGTACTTC
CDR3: CASSLESRREQYF

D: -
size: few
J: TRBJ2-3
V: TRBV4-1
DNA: TGCGCCAGCAGCCCTGGTAGCGGCACAGATACGCAGTATTTT
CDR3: CASSPGSGTDTQYF

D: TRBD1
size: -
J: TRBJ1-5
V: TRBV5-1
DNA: TGCGCCAGCAGCTTGGATGGGACAGGCAATCAGCCCCAGCATTTT
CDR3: CASSLDGTGNQPQHF

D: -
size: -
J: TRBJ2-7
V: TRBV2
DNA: TGTGCCAGCAGCACCCGGACAGTCGGCTACGAGCAGTACTTC
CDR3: CASSTRTVGYEQYF

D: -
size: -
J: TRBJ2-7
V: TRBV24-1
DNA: TGTGCCACCAGTGGTACTCAGGGTGGCTCCTACGAGCAGTACTTC
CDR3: CATSGTQGGSYEQYF

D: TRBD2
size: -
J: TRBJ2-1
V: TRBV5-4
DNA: TGTGCCAGCAGCACCCGACTAGCGGGAAACTACAATGAGCAGTTCTTC
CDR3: CASSTRLAGNYNEQFF

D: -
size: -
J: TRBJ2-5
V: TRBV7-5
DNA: TGTGTCAGAAGCTTACCGGGACTAGCGGGATGGGAAGAGACCCAGTACTTC
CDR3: CVRSLPGLAGWEETQYF

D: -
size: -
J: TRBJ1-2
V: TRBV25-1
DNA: TGTGCCAGCAGTACCCGATCCAACACCGGCTACACCTTC
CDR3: CASSTRSNTGYTF

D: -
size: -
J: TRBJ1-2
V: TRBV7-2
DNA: TGTGCCAGCAGCTTAGCAGGGGACTATGGCTACACCTTC
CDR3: CASSLAGDYGYTF

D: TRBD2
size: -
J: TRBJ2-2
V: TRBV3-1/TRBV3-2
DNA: TGTGCCAGCAGCCAACGCGGGAGCACCGGGGAGCTGTTTTTT
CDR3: CASSQRGSTGELFF

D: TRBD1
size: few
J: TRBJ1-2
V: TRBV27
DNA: TGTGCCAGCAGTTTACCGTCGCCGGACAGGGACCGGATCTACTATGGCTACACCTTC
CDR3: CASSLPSPDRDRIYYGYTF

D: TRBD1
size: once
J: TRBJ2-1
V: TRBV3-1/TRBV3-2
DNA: TGTGCCAGCAGCACACCCGGGACAGGGCGAAGTAATGAGCAGTTCTTC
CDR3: CASSTPGTGRSNEQFF

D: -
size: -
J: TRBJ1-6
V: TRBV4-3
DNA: TGCGCCAGCAGCCAAGATCTAAGCTCCTATAATTCACCCCTCCACTTT
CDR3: CASSQDLSSYNSPLHF

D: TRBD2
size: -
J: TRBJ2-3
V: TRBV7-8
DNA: TGTGCCAGCAGCTTAGGAAGCGGGGGGGCCGGAGATACGCAGTATTTT
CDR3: CASSLGSGGAGDTQYF

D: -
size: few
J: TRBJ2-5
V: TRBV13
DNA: TGTGCCAGCAGCACCCGGAGGGAAGGAGAGACCCAGTACTTC
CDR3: CASSTRREGETQYF

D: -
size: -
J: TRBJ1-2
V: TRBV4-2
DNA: TGTGCCAGCAGCCAAGAATCCTCACAGGGCAGCTATGGCTACACCTTC
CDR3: CASSQESSQGSYGYTF

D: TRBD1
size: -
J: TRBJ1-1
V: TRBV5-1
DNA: TGCGCCAGCTCAGGGGGTAACACTGAAGCTTTCTTT
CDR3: CASSGGNTEAFF

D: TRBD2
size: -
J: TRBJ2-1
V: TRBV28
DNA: TGTGCCAGCAGCCTTGGGACTAGCTATGAGCAGTTCTTC
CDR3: CASSLGTSYEQFF

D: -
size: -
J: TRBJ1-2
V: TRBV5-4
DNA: TGTGCCAGCAGCTTGACAGGCACCCCGCGTGGCTACACCTTC
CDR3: CASSLTGTPRGYTF

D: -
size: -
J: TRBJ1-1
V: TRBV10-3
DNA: TGTGCCTCCAAAGGGCAGGGAAACACTGAAGCTTTCTTT
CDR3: CASKGQGNTEAFF

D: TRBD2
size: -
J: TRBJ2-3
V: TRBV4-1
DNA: TGCGCCAGCAGCTACACCGGCGGGCTAGCGGGAACAGATACGCAGTATTTT
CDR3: CASSYTGGLAGTDTQYF

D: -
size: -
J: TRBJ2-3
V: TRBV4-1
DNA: TGCGCCAGCAGCCAGCTTTACCTACAGGGTTTGGGAATGGATACGCAGTATTTT
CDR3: CASSQLYLQGLGMDTQYF